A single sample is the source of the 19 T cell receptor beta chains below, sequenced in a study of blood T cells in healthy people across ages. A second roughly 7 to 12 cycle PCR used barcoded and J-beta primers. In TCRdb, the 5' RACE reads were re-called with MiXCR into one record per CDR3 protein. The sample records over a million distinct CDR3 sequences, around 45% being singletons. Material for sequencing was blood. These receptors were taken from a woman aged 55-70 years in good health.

This CDR3 reads CSASQGIRAAQETQYF. The CDR3 nucleotides are TGCAGTGCTAGCCAGGGGATACGAGCGGCTCAAGAGACCCAGTACTTC. The rearrangement links TRBV20-1 to TRBJ2-5, with D possibly being TRBD1 (6 bases). The CDR3 runs 16 residues. V dropped 3 bases and J dropped 2 bases, with 19 bases sitting between them. Per the germline V gene, CDR1 is DFQATT and CDR2 is SNEGSKA (reference sequence).

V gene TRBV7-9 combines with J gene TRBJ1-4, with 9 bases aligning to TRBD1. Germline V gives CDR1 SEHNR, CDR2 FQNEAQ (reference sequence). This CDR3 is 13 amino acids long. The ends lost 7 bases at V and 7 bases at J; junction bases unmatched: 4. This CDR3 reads CASTTGGSEKLFF. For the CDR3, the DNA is TGTGCCAGCACGACAGGGGGAAGTGAAAAACTGTTTTTT.

The CDR3 DNA reads as TGCGCCAGCAGCTTGAATGGAGCGCAACAAGAGACCCAGTACTTC. It translates to CASSLNGAQQETQYF. J is TRBJ2-5 and V is TRBV5-1, with D uncertain. The CDR3 spans 15 residues. Germline values: CDR1 SGHRS, CDR2 YFSETQ. V was cut by 1 base and J by 2 bases, with 12 bases left in between.

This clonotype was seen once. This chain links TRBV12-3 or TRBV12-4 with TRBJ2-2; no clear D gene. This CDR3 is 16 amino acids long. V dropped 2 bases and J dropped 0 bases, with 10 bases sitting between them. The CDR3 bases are TGTGCCAGCAGTTTACTAGGGCCAGCGAACACCGGGGAGCTGTTTTTT. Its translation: CASSLLGPANTGELFF.

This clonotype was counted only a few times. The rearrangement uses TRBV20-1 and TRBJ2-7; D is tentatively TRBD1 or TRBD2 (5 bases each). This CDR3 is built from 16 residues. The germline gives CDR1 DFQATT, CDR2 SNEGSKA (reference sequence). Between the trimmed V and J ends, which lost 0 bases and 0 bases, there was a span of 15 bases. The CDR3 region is CSARDIVRDPSYEQYF. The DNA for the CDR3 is TGCAGTGCTAGAGATATCGTCAGGGACCCCTCCTACGAGCAGTACTTC.

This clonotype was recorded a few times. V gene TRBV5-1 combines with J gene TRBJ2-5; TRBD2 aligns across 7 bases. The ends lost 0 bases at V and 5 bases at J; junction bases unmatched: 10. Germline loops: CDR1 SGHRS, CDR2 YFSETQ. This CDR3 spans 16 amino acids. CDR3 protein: CASSLGGSMVGETQYF. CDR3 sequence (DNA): TGCGCCAGCAGCTTGGGCGGGAGTATGGTGGGGGAGACCCAGTACTTC. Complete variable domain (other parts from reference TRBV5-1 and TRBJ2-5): KAGVTQTPRYLIKTRGQQVTLSCSPISGHRSVSWYQQTPGQGLQFLFEYFSETQRNKGNFPGRFSGRQFSNSRSEMNVSTLELGDSALYLCASSLGGSMVGETQYFGPGTRLLVL.

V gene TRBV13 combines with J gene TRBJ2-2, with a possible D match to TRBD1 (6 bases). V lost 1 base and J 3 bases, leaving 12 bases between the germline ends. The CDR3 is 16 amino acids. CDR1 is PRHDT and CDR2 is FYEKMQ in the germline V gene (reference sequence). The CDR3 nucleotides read TGTGCCAGCAGCTTAGACCGGGACACTTACACCGGGGAGCTGTTTTTT. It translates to CASSLDRDTYTGELFF.

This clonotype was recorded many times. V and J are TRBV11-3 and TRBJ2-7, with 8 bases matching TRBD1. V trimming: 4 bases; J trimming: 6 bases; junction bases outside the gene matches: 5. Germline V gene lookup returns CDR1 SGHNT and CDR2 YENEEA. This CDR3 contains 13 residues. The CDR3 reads CASSSTGASEQYF. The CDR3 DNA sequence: TGTGCCAGCAGCTCGACAGGGGCGAGCGAGCAGTACTTC.

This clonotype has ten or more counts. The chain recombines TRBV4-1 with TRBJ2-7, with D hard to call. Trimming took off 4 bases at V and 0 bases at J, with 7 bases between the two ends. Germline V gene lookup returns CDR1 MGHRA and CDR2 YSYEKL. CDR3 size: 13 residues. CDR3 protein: CASSRPGSYEQYF. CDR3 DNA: TGCGCCAGCAGCCGCCCCGGCTCCTACGAGCAGTACTTC.

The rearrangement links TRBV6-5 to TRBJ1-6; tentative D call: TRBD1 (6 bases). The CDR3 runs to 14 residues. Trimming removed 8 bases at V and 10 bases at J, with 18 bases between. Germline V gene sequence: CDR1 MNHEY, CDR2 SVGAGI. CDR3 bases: TGTGCCAGCGCCCTCGGGGGGCGGGTATCACCCCTCCACTTT. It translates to CASALGGRVSPLHF.

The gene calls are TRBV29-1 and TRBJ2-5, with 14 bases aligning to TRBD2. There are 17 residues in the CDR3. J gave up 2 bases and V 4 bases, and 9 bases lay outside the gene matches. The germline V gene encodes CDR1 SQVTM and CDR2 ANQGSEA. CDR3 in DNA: TGCAGCGTTGTCGGACTAGCGGGAGGAACTATACAAGAGACCCAGTACTTC. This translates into CSVVGLAGGTIQETQYF.

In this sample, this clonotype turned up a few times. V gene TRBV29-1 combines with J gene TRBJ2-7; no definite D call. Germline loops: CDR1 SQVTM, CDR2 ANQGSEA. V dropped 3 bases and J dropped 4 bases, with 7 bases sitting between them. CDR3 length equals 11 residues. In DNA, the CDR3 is TGCAGCGTTGATTTGGGATACGAGCAGTACTTC. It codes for CSVDLGYEQYF.

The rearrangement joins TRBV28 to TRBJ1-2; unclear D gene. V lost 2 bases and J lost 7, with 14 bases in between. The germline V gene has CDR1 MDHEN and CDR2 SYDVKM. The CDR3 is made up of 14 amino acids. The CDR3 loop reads CASSLASPILGYTF. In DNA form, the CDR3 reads TGTGCCAGCAGTTTAGCGTCGCCAATCCTTGGCTACACCTTC.

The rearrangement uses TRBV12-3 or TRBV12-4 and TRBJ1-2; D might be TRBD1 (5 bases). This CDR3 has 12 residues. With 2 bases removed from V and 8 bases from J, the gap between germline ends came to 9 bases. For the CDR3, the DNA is TGTGCCAGCAGTTTAAAAGGGGCCGGCTACACCTTC. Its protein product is CASSLKGAGYTF.

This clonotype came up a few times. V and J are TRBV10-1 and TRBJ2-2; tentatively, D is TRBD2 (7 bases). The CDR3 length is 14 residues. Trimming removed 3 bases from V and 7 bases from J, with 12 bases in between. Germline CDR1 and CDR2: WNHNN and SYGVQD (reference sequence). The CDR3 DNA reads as TGCGCCAGCAGTGATCACGGGGGGCTCGGGGAGCTGTTTTTT. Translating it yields CASSDHGGLGELFF.

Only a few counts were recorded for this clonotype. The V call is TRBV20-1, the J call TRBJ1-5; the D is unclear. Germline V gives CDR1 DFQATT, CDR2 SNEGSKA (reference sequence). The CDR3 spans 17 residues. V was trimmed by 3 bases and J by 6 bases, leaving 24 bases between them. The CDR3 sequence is CSARTGFGDLAGQPQHF. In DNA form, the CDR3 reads TGCAGTGCTAGGACCGGCTTCGGCGACCTCGCGGGTCAGCCCCAGCATTTT.

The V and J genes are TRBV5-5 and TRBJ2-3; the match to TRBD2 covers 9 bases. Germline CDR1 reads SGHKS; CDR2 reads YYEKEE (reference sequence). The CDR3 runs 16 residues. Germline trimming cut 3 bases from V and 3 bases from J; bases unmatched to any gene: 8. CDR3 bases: TGTGCCAGCAGCTCCCGGCTAGCGGGATTGACAGATACGCAGTATTTT. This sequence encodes CASSSRLAGLTDTQYF.

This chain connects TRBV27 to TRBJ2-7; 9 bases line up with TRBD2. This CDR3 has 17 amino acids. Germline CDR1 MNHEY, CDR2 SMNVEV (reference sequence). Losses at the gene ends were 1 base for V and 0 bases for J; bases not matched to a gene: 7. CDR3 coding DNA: TGTGCCAGCAGTTTATTTCGCCATAGCGGGAGCTCCTACGAGCAGTACTTC. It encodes CASSLFRHSGSSYEQYF.

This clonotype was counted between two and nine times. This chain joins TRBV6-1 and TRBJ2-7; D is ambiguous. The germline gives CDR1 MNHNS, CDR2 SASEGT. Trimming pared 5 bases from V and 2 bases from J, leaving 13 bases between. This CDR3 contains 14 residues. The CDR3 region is CASSPTSATYEQYF. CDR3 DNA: TGTGCCAGCAGTCCCACAAGCGCCACCTACGAGCAGTACTTC.